This TCR beta chain came from a study of cytomegalovirus exposure and HLA in healthy donors. Study context: Prior work identified around 110 million unique TCR beta sequences in roughly 190 million T cells. Study-wide points: Follow-up analysis later connected one missense variant in DCLRE1C with trimming of TCR beta V- and J-genes. Evidence from a later analysis indicated that most CMV-associated TCR beta chains looked HLA-restricted.

The PCR ran on 60 Vbeta and 13 Jbeta primers. Assay used: immunoSEQ multiplex PCR; TCRdb lists only in-frame clones, some missing. The data contain about 94,000 clones, around four fifths of them singletons. Regarding this clone: Its antigen is undetermined.

CDR3 length: 15 residues. Trimming left V 1 base short and J 3 bases short, with 13 bases between. The germline CDR1 and CDR2 sequences are SEHNR and FQNEAQ (reference sequence). The source of this sequence is an older woman in good health and CMV-seronegative. The sample taken for sequencing was PBMCs. The chain is built from TRBV7-9 and TRBJ2-7; D is possibly TRBD2 (5 bases). The CDR3 loop is CASSLGPGEGYEQYF. As DNA, the CDR3 is TGTGCCAGCAGCTTAGGCCCAGGCGAGGGCTACGAGCAGTACTTC.